This T cell receptor beta chain was identified during a study of OX40 agonist ivuxolimab in advanced cancers. At the level of the study: Patients undergoing dose escalation presented with hepatocellular carcinoma, melanoma, renal cell or head and neck cancer. Whole-study results and caveats: Within 6 weeks, CD4+ and CD8+ blood T cells expanded clonally at 0.1 to 3.0 mg/kg.

Sequenced by immunoSEQ multiplex PCR; TCRdb stores in-frame clones only, minus some. Of tens of thousands of clones listed, almost 90% are singletons. This CDR3 spans 16 amino acids. Germline CDR1 is SGDLS and CDR2 is YYNGEE. The germline V and J ends were trimmed by 0 bases and 5 bases, with 15 bases remaining between them. Turning to this clone: The antigen is not known.

The clonotype comes from an adult with an advanced solid tumor such as melanoma, head and neck, liver or kidney cancer. Sequences were derived from CD4+ or CD8+ T cells sorted from blood, sampled in a trial of the OX40 agonist ivuxolimab. The chain combines TRBV9 with TRBJ2-1, with TRBD1 as a possible D gene (6 bases). The CDR3 sequence: CASSVGEWGPNNEQFF. CDR3 nucleotides: TGTGCCAGCAGCGTAGGAGAGTGGGGGCCTAACAATGAGCAGTTCTTC.